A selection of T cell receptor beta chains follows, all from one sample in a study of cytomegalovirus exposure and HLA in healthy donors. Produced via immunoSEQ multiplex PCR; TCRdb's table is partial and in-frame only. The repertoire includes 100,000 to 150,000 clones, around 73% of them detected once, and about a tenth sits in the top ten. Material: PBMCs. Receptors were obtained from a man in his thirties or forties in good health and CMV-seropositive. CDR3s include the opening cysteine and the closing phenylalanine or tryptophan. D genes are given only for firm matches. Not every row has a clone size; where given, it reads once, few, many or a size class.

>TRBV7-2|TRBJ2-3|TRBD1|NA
TGTGCCAGCAGCTTTTCCAGTACAGGGGGTGGAGATACGCAGTATTTT
CASSFSSTGGGDTQYF
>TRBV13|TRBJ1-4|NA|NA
TGTGCCAGCAGCTTCCAACAGTACGGTGAAAAACTGTTTTTT
CASSFQQYGEKLFF
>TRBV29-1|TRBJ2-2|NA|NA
TGCAGCGTTGAAGGCTCAGGGGCGGTCACCGGGGAGCTGTTTTTT
CSVEGSGAVTGELFF
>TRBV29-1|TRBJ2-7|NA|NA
TGCAGCGTGCTTCACCCAGCGGGTAGCTCCTACGAGCAGTACTTC
CSVLHPAGSSYEQYF
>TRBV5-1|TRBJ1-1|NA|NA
TGCGCCAGCAGCTATGAGAGCGTTCGGAGGACTGAAGCTTTCTTT
CASSYESVRRTEAFF
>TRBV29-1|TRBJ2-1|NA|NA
TGCAGCGTTGAAGTATCGCCCAGGGTGTTCTTC
CSVEVSPRVFF
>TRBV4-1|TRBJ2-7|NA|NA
TGCGCCAGCAGCCATCTTTCGGACACCTACGAGCAGTACTTC
CASSHLSDTYEQYF
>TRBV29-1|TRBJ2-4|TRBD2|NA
TGCAGCGTCGTCTACAGCGGGAGAGAAATTCAATACTTC
CSVVYSGREIQYF
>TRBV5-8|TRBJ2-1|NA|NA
TGTGCCAGCAGGCCGCGCAATGAGCAGTTCTTC
CASRPRNEQFF
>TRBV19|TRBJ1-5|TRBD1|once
TGTGCCAGTACCTCAGGGGGCTTTCAGCCCCAGCATTTT
CASTSGGFQPQHF
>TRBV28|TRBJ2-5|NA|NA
TGTGCCAGCAGTTTAGATGGGCGCGAGACCCAGTACTTC
CASSLDGRETQYF
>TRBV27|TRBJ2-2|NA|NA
TGTGCCAGCAGCAGGGCAGGGGCTTACACCGGGGAGCTGTTTTTT
CASSRAGAYTGELFF
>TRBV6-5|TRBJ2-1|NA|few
TGTGCCAGTACAGGGAGAATCAACAATGAGCAGTTCTTC
CASTGRINNEQFF
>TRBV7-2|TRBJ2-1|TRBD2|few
TGTGCCAGCAGCTTAGCAAGGTTAGCGGGAGGGTTGATTCGCTACAATGAGCAGTTCTTC
CASSLARLAGGLIRYNEQFF
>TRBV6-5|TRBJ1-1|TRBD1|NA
TGTGCCAGCAGTTATTCCCTGACAGGGGGAAACACTGAAGCTTTCTTT
CASSYSLTGGNTEAFF
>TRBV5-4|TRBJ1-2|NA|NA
TGTGCCAGCAGCTCGCCGACAGTTAACTATGGCTACACCTTC
CASSSPTVNYGYTF
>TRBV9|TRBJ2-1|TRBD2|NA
TGTGCCAGCAGCGTTCCAGCGGGAGGAGTCGAACAGTTCTTC
CASSVPAGGVEQFF
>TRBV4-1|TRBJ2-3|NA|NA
TGCGCCAGCAGCCAAGCAAGACTAACGCGCACAGATACGCAGTATTTT
CASSQARLTRTDTQYF
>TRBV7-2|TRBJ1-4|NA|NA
TGTGCCAGCAGCTTAGCGAGCGGAAATAATGAAAAACTGTTTTTT
CASSLASGNNEKLFF
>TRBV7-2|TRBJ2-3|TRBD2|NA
TGTGCCAGCAGCTCGGGACTAGCGGGAGGCACAGATACGCAGTATTTT
CASSSGLAGGTDTQYF
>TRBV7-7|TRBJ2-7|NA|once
TGTGCCAGCAGCTTATCCCTAGATCGGTACGAGCAGTACTTC
CASSLSLDRYEQYF
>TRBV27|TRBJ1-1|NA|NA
TGTGCCAGCAGTTTGAATAGCATAGGCACTGAAGCTTTCTTT
CASSLNSIGTEAFF
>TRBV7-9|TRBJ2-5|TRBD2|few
TGTGCCAGCAGCTCTAGGGGACTAGCGGGAGGTCCCGGAGAGACCCAGTACTTC
CASSSRGLAGGPGETQYF
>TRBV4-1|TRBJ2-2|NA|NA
TGCGCCAGCAGGCAGACGCAGGGGGGAAGGGGGGAGCTGTTTTTT
CASRQTQGGRGELFF
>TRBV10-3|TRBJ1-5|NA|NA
TGTGCCATCAGTGAAAGGGGACTGCCCAATCAGCCCCAGCATTTT
CAISERGLPNQPQHF
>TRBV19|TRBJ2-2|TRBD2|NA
TGTGCCAGTAGCGCCCGAGGTTATGGACTAGCGGGCAACACCGGGGAGCTGTTTTTT
CASSARGYGLAGNTGELFF
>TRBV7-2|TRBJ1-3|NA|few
TGTGCCAGCAGCTTCGGAGTCTCTGGAAACACCATATATTTT
CASSFGVSGNTIYF
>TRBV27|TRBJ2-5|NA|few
TGTGCCAGCAGTTCACTGACAGTCCTTGGGGAGACCCAGTACTTC
CASSSLTVLGETQYF
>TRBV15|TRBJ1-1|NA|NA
TGTGCCACCAGCAGAGGGGGGGAAACTGAAGCTTTCTTT
CATSRGGETEAFF
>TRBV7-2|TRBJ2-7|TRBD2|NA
TGTGCCAGCAGCTTAGAAGCGGGGGAGTTATACGAGCAGTACTTC
CASSLEAGELYEQYF
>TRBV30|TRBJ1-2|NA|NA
TGTGCCTGGAGTGTTGCCAGGGTCTCCTATGGCTACACCTTC
CAWSVARVSYGYTF
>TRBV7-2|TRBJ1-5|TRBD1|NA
TGTGCCAGCAGCTTAAGGGGGCTCTTTCAGCCCCAGCATTTT
CASSLRGLFQPQHF
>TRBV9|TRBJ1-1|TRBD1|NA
TGTGCCAGCAGCGTTACCGGGACAGGGATATTTCTGACTGAAGCTTTCTTT
CASSVTGTGIFLTEAFF
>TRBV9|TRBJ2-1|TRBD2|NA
TGTGCCAGCAGCGCATCACTAGCGGGAGGGACCTACAATGAGCAGTTCTTC
CASSASLAGGTYNEQFF
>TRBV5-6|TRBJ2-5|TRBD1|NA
TGTGCCAGCAGCTTCCTCGGGACAGGGGCAGAGACCCAGTACTTC
CASSFLGTGAETQYF
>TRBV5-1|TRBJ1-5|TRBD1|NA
TGCGCCAGCAGCCCGGGGACAGGCCGGGAGCCCCAGCATTTT
CASSPGTGREPQHF
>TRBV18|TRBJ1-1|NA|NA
TGTGCCAGCTCCCCGAGGGGGGGCCGGGGGTCGGACACTGAAGCTTTCTTT
CASSPRGGRGSDTEAFF
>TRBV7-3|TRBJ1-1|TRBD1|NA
TGTGCCAGCAGTTCGACAGGGGTTACTGAAGCTTTCTTT
CASSSTGVTEAFF
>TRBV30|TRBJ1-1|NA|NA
TGTGCCTGGAGTTGGGCCGCAACGAACACTGAAGCTTTCTTT
CAWSWAATNTEAFF
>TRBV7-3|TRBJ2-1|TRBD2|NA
TGTGCCAGCAGTACCACCGGGACTAGCCGCAATGAGCAGTTCTTC
CASSTTGTSRNEQFF
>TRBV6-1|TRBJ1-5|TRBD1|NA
TGTGCCAGCAGTGCTACAGGGGTGGACAATCAGCCCCAGCATTTT
CASSATGVDNQPQHF
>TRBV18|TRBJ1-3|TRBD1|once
TGTGCCAGCTCACCAAACAGGGGGAACCCTGTTTTAACTGGAAACACCATATATTTT
CASSPNRGNPVLTGNTIYF
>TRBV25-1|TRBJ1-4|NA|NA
TGTGCCAGCAGTGACTTAACCCGGGGTACAACTAATGAAAAACTGTTTTTT
CASSDLTRGTTNEKLFF
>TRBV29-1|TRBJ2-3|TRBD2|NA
TGCAGCGCCTTGAAGGTCCGCGGGAGGGCCGAGGAAGATACGCAGTATTTT
CSALKVRGRAEEDTQYF
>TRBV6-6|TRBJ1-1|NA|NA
TGTGCCAGCAGTTACTTAGAGGTCGCCACTGAAGCTTTCTTT
CASSYLEVATEAFF
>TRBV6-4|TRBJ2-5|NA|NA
TGTGCCAGCAGCGACAGGAGCGAAGAGACCCAGTACTTC
CASSDRSEETQYF
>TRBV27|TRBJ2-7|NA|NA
TGTGCCAGCAGTTTCGGTTTTACCTACGAGCAGTACTTC
CASSFGFTYEQYF
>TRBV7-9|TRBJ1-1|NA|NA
TGTGCCAGCAGCTCTGGGACATACACTGAAGCTTTCTTT
CASSSGTYTEAFF
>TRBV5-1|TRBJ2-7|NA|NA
TGCGCCAGCAGCTGGTCGACTGGCTACGAGCAGTACTTC
CASSWSTGYEQYF
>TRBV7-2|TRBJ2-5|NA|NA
TGTGCCAGCAGCCCGCAGGGATACCAAGAGACCCAGTACTTC
CASSPQGYQETQYF
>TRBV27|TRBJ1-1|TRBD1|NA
TGTGCCAGCAGTTCCCTGGGACAGGGAGGTAGGGACACTGAAGCTTTCTTT
CASSSLGQGGRDTEAFF
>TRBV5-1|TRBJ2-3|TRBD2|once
TGCGCCAGCAGCTTCTCCCGACTAGCGGGATCCACAGATACGCAGTATTTT
CASSFSRLAGSTDTQYF
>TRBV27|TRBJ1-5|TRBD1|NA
TGTGCCAGCAGTCAGACCGGGACAGCAAGGATTCTGCCCCAGCATTTT
CASSQTGTARILPQHF
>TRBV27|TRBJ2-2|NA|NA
TGTGCCAGCAGTTTCGGCACCGGGGAGCTGTTTTTT
CASSFGTGELFF
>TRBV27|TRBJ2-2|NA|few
TGTGCCAGCAGCCACCGGACAGCGAACACCGGGGAGCTGTTTTTT
CASSHRTANTGELFF
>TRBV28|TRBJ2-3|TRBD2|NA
TGTGCCAGCAGTTTTCCAGGGACTAGCGGGGCGATAGGTACGCAGTATTTT
CASSFPGTSGAIGTQYF
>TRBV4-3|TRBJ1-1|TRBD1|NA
TGCGCCAGCAGCCAAACTACAGGGGAGGTTTCTGAAGCTTTCTTT
CASSQTTGEVSEAFF
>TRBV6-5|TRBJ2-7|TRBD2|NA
TGTGCCAGCAGAGCACTAGCGGGGCCCGCCTACGAGCAGTACTTC
CASRALAGPAYEQYF
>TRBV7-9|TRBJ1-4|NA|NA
TGTGCCAGCAGGAACACAGTCCTAACTAATGAAAAACTGTTTTTT
CASRNTVLTNEKLFF